Here is one TCR beta chain with its context. This receptor's antigen is unknown. Per-nucleotide qualities are absent, and no much larger clonotype sits a single base away. In the ophthalmopathy patients, disease was moderately to severely active, with a Clinical Activity Score of 3 or more, a NOSPECS grade of 4 or more, and a duration of less than 3 months. Patients with uncontrolled infections, other autoimmune diseases, pregnancy or lactation were excluded. Diagnoses were based on clinical symptoms, serum thyroxine and TRAb, thyroid ultrasound and orbital computed tomography. PBMCs were separated from roughly 10 ml of fresh peripheral blood using Ficoll-Paque density gradient centrifugation. Trizol reagent was used to extract total RNA, and RNA quality was then checked on an Agilent 2100 Bioanalyzer. CDR1 and CDR2 (MGHRA, YSYEKL) derive from the germline V gene. Reading from cysteine to phenylalanine, the CDR3 counts 14 amino acids. Solely the CDR3 DNA is kept, with 42 bases framed from the first base. At the junction V is shortened by 4 bases and J by 7 bases, with 14 bases in between.

These data are taken from a study of T cells in Graves' hyperthyroidism and ophthalmopathy (dated by TCRdb to the late 2010s). Background on the whole study: Peripheral blood was sampled at the time of initial diagnosis, prior to any treatment. For training and testing, the 95 to 100 patients in the discovery cohort were randomly divided in a 7:3 ratio. Whether ophthalmopathy could be predicted prospectively was tested in an independent validation cohort made up of roughly 20 hyperthyroidism patients plus 17 patients who later progressed to ophthalmopathy. The study also compared thyroid tissue and blood T-cell repertoires from a handful of Graves' hyperthyroidism patients. TCR Vbeta CDR3 sequencing of 130 to 150 peripheral blood samples (43 ophthalmopathy, 75 hyperthyroidism and approximately 17 progressor patients) is reported in the paper. To identify distinguishing TCR V-J signatures, a discovery cohort of 100 patients was used, comprising under 45 with Graves' ophthalmopathy and approximately 57 with stable Graves' hyperthyroidism. After sampling, hyperthyroidism patients received methimazole starting at 30 mg daily, and ophthalmopathy patients received high-dose intravenous methylprednisolone.

The TCR beta CDR3 regions were amplified from the RNA transcripts. The first round of RT-PCR for the TCR CDR3 was performed with the HTBI primer set and the Qiagen OneStep RT-PCR kit. The libraries were constructed in a second round of multiplex PCR and then size-selected and purified. The libraries were sequenced on an Illumina HiSeq2000 using paired-end 100 bp reads. In the authors' own workflow: Raw data were processed with SOAPnuke, discarding reads with adapters, uncalled bases, mean Phred below 15, or no exact constant-primer or identifier match. High-quality paired reads were merged using COPE v1.2.5, and each unique nucleotide sequence was defined as a clonotype. MiTCR v1.1 was used to align clonotypes to the IMGT TRBV, TRBD and TRBJ reference segments. Analysis was restricted to V-J combinations with a frequency above 0.0001, which covered 99.2% of repertoires. The TCS score was defined as F50 (clonal expansion) divided by E x V (chaos), with BLOSUM62-based TCRdist calculated between CDR3 peptides within each V-J. Welch's t-statistics and random forest reduced around 510 V-J features to 13, which were used in a naive Bayes classifier (R e1071). The raw public reads went through TCRdb reprocessing: fastp at Q25, MiXCR clone calling, in-frame beta chains kept. Here each entry gathers all rows of one CDR3 protein and keeps the most common genes and DNA. The V and J calls, along with clone size, are taken from TCRdb and not from the paper's own processing. The sample profile shows roughly 650,000 distinct CDR3 sequences; more than 15% of them were found once. The ten largest clones capture roughly 3.4% of the sample.

Broad study findings and their caveats: A model built on a 13 V-J signature distinguished ophthalmopathy from stable hyperthyroidism, reaching roughly 88% sensitivity and 81% to 83% specificity in cross-validation and 80%/75% in testing. No statistical method was used to set the sample size in advance, and investigators knew the group allocation. Most expanded thyroid clonotypes (frequency above 0.001) were also detected in blood, a finding suggesting that blood repertoires may reflect thyroid immune responses. In validation, the model predicted progression to ophthalmopathy a median of approximately 6.3 months before onset, with over 60% sensitivity and 72.22% specificity.

The sequence came from a woman aged 40 to 49 with Graves' ophthalmopathy. The sample consisted of blood. This sequence uses TRBV4-1 and TRBJ2-1, with the identity of the D gene unclear. The nucleotides read TGCGCCAGCAGCCTGTCCGGACCTGGGAATGAGCAGTTCTTC. This is translated as CASSLSGPGNEQFF.